Below, 5 T cell receptor beta chains from the same sample are listed, as sequenced in a study of T-cell reconstitution after alpha-beta-depleted transplantation in children. It was with unique molecular identifiers that the TCRbeta library was prepared. TCRdb ran MiXCR on the PCR reads and lists one entry per CDR3 protein. The table records approximately 800,000 distinct CDR3 sequences, less than 20% of them present only once. Source: PBMCs, mostly from graft donor cells, taken 360 days after TCRalphabeta/CD19-depleted stem cell transplant. These receptors were obtained from a male patient aged 10 to 17 who had a stem cell transplant for acute lymphoblastic leukemia, so the T cells may come from the graft donor.

This clonotype was observed at least ten times. The chain combines TRBV5-6 with TRBJ2-3, with a weak D call TRBD1 (7 bases). The V and J ends lost 6 bases and 6 bases respectively, with 20 bases between them. The CDR3 runs 15 residues. In germline, CDR1 is SGHDT, CDR2 YYEEEE. In DNA, the CDR3 is TGTGCCAGCACCCCCGACGGAGGGGGCATGGATACGCAGTATTTT. Encoded protein: CASTPDGGGMDTQYF.

This clonotype was seen only a few times. The V call is TRBV12-3 or TRBV12-4, the J call TRBJ2-3; D is uncertain. The CDR3 is 15 amino acids. Trimming pared 1 base from V and 3 bases from J, leaving 11 bases between. The CDR3 DNA reads as TGTGCCAGCAGTTTAGTGGGGTTTATGACAGATACGCAGTATTTT. Protein sequence: CASSLVGFMTDTQYF.

This clonotype was detected only a few times. The chain is built from TRBV18 and TRBJ2-1, with D maybe TRBD2 (6 bases). Trimming shortened V by 5 bases and J by 3 bases, and 11 bases separated the two germline ends. CDR1 is KGHSH and CDR2 is LQKENI in the germline V gene. The CDR3 totals 14 residues. The CDR3 here is CASSSPTSYNEQFF. The CDR3 DNA reads as TGTGCCAGCTCATCCCCGACTAGCTACAATGAGCAGTTCTTC.

The rearrangement joins TRBV5-6 to TRBJ2-2, with D uncertain. The CDR3 totals 14 residues. Germline CDR1 SGHDT, CDR2 YYEEEE. Trimming removed 1 base at V and 4 bases at J, with 8 bases between. In DNA form, the CDR3 reads TGTGCCAGCAGCTTGTGGTCCCTCACCGGGGAGCTGTTTTTT. This gives the protein CASSLWSLTGELFF.

The V and J genes are TRBV29-1 and TRBJ2-4; D is unclear. V lost 4 bases and J lost 4, with 11 bases in between. CDR1 and CDR2 from the germline V gene are SQVTM and ANQGSEA. The CDR3 extends over 13 amino acids. The CDR3 DNA sequence: TGCAGCGTTGGGAAAGGGATGAAAAACATTCAGTACTTC. Protein: CSVGKGMKNIQYF. Looking up the rest from reference TRBV29-1 and TRBJ2-4 gives the full variable domain: SAVISQKPSRDICQRGTSLTIQCQVDSQVTMMFWYRQQPGQSLTLIATANQGSEATYESGFVIDKFPISRPNLTFSTLTVSNMSPEDSSIYLCSVGKGMKNIQYFGAGTRLSVL.